Listed here is a single T cell receptor beta chain. What it recognizes is unknown. V lost 6 bases, J lost 8 bases, and 15 bases stayed unmatched. Germline values: CDR1 MNHEY, CDR2 SMNVEV (reference sequence). The CDR3 extends over 15 amino acids. This entry is derived from a study of PD-1 blockade in classical Hodgkin lymphoma. Study-wide results and caveats: TCR diversity in CD4+, not CD8+, cells rose significantly by C4D1.

Clones were read by immunoSEQ multiplex PCR, and TCRdb kept only the in-frame ones, dropping some. The sample holds over 85,000 clones; approximately 94% are singletons and the top ten take 1.5% to 2.5%. The time point denotes: cycle 4 day 1 (C4D1), after 6 weeks of nivolumab. With no exception, relapse followed autologous stem cell transplantation in all patients, and brentuximab vedotin exposure varied. The clonotype originates from a human donor with classical Hodgkin lymphoma. Sequenced material: peripheral blood mononuclear cells (PBMCs), taken before the fourth cycle of nivolumab. This rearrangement joins TRBV27 to TRBJ1-2; 7 bases are a match to TRBD1. The CDR3 protein is CASRPTGMFVGGYTF. Written as DNA, the CDR3 is TGTGCCAGCAGGCCGACAGGGATGTTTGTGGGCGGCTACACCTTC.